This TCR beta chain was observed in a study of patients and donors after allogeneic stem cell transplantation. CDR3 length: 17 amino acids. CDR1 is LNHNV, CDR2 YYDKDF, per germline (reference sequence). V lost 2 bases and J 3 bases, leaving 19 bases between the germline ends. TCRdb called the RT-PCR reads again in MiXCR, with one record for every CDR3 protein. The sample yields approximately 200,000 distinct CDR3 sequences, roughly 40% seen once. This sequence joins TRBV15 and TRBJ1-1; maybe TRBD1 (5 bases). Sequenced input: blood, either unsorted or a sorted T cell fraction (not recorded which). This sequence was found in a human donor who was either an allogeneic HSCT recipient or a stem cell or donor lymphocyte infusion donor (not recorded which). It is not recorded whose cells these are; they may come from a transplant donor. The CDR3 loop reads CATSRPMSRAGHTEAFF. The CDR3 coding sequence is TGTGCCACCAGCAGACCTATGAGCCGGGCGGGGCACACTGAAGCTTTCTTT.